This TCR beta chain was recovered during a study of blood T cell repertoires in COVID-19 (TCRdb year 2020). Study-wide context: Samples from collaborators originated in the United States, Italy and Spain and spanned both the acute and convalescent phases of COVID-19. The material from the prospective study consisted of cDNA or gDNA derived from T cells, B-cell-depleted T cells, or PBMCs. The dataset comprised deeply sampled blood TCRbeta repertoires from subjects exposed to, actively infected with, or recovered from COVID-19. A freely available public database, intended as a resource for researchers studying the immune response to SARS-CoV-2, is where the repertoires were released. Samples were obtained from the ongoing ImmuneRACE study (first 160 participants) and from about 1,300 subjects provided by 6 global collaborators. The sample metadata nearly always contained a de-identified subject ID, COVID-19 status, age in years and sex. HLA class I and class II types, where available, came from metadata supplied by the sample provider rather than from assay-based typing. What the work shows at the level of the full study, not this receptor alone: Clinical and demographic metadata were provided uncurated, with the amount varying by source and participant.

CDR1 and CDR2 are drawn from the germline V gene (reference sequence): MNHEY, SMNVEV. After removal of 6 bases from V and 3 bases from J, the junction retains 5 bases not matched to a gene. The CDR3 spans 16 residues, from the cysteine through the phenylalanine. Only the CDR3 portion is preserved as DNA: 48 bases, with reading frame beginning at the first base. Regarding this clone: Its specific antigen is unknown. Per-base quality was not reported, and no clone a single base away is much larger than it.

At one collaborating source in Seattle, patients were enrolled during active infection and were followed longitudinally through the course of disease. Each collaborating institution followed its own protocols to collect whole blood in K2EDTA tubes. For TCRbeta analysis, collaborator samples were shipped as frozen whole blood, as isolated PBMCs, or as DNA extracted from either sample type. TCRbeta CDR3 regions were amplified from genomic DNA by means of the immunoSEQ Assay, a bias-controlled multiplex PCR. As for how the authors treated the data: Nucleated cell counts per sample were estimated from amplification of reference gene primers within the assay. To quantify the absolute abundance of each unique TCRbeta CDR3 rearrangement, sequence reads were collapsed and filtered. For each sample, productive Simpson clonality was calculated as the square root of Simpson's diversity index across productive rearrangements. Not all clones reach the TCRdb copy of this immuneACCESS table, which keeps in-frame sequences only. Checked studies attribute under half of the gap to unresolved V genes and leave the rest unexplained. Clone size and V and J calls were adopted from that table, with D and trimming inferred from the DNA. The sample yields 35,000 to 40,000 clones; around nine tenths were counted once. Roughly 5.1% of the sample goes to the ten largest clones.

The sequence came from a man aged 60-69 years with COVID-19, enrolled during active disease. This receptor chain uses TRBV27 and TRBJ2-2, with TRBD1 matching 12 junction bases. Sequences were obtained from peripheral blood. The CDR3 corresponds to CASRPGTGGDTGELFF. The DNA is TGTGCCAGCAGACCCGGGACAGGGGGCGACACCGGGGAGCTGTTTTTT.